The next 25 T cell receptor beta chains were all read from a single sample in a study of T cell responses to AZD1222 COVID-19 vaccine. Sequencing used immunoSEQ multiplex PCR; TCRdb keeps in-frame clones, though not all of them. The sample lists around 150,000 clones; about 91% were seen once. The sample here was peripheral blood, taken 28 days after the second AZD1222 dose. All receptors derive from an adult who received the AZD1222 COVID-19 vaccine.

This chain uses TRBV6-5 with TRBJ2-7; TRBD1 matches at 7 bases. The germline gives CDR1 MNHEY, CDR2 SVGAGI. This CDR3 has 14 amino acids. With 5 bases clipped from V and 3 bases from J, the junction kept 7 bases outside the gene matches. CDR3 sequence (DNA): TGTGCCAGCAGTCTCCGGACAGGTAACTACGAGCAGTACTTC. Translating gives CASSLRTGNYEQYF.

The J gene is TRBJ2-3, the V gene TRBV19, with 9 nucleotides matching TRBD1. Germline lookup yields CDR1 LNHDA and CDR2 SQIVND (reference sequence). V was pared by 6 bases and J by 5 bases, with 6 bases of the junction left unmatched. CDR3 length equals 14 residues. CDR3 DNA: TGTGCCAGTAGCACTACAGGGGGCCTAGATACGCAGTATTTT. Translating it yields CASSTTGGLDTQYF. Together with reference TRBV19 and TRBJ2-3, the CDR3 gives the full variable domain: DGGITQSPKYLFRKEGQNVTLSCEQNLNHDAMYWYRQDPGQGLRLIYYSQIVNDFQKGDIAEGYSVSREKKESFPLTVTSAQKNPTAFYLCASSTTGGLDTQYFGPGTRLTVL.

The V and J genes are TRBV6-5 and TRBJ1-4, with TRBD1 as a possible D gene (6 bases). This CDR3 contains 16 residues. Germline lookup yields CDR1 MNHEY and CDR2 SVGAGI. V lost 2 bases, J lost 7 bases, and 17 bases lay in between. In DNA form, the CDR3 reads TGTGCCAGCAGTTACAGGACAGCCAAGGGCAGTGAAAAACTGTTTTTT. It translates to CASSYRTAKGSEKLFF.

The genes are TRBV28 and TRBJ1-2, with TRBD1 matching over 7 bases. There are 17 residues in the CDR3. Germline lookup yields CDR1 MDHEN and CDR2 SYDVKM. The J segment lost 4 bases and the V segment lost 5 bases, leaving 16 bases of the junction unmatched. CDR3 sequence: CASSPIPQGSTSYGYTF. In DNA, the CDR3 is TGTGCCAGCAGTCCCATTCCACAGGGGTCGACCTCCTATGGCTACACCTTC.

The chain uses TRBV9 and TRBJ1-1, with TRBD1 matching 7 bases. Germline V gene sequence: CDR1 SGDLS, CDR2 YYNGEE. After removal of 3 bases from V and 4 bases from J, the junction contained 12 bases not matched to a gene. CDR3 size: 16 residues. CDR3 region: CASSEGPGGGITEAFF. In nucleotides, the CDR3 is TGTGCCAGCAGCGAGGGCCCAGGAGGGGGCATCACTGAAGCTTTCTTT.

On this clone: This sample includes further DNA sequences coding for the same CDR3. V and J are TRBV7-9 and TRBJ1-1; no firm D call. V lost 2 bases and J lost 5, with 6 bases in between. The V gene's germline CDR1 is SEHNR and CDR2 FQNEAQ (reference sequence). The CDR3 runs to 12 residues. The CDR3 DNA is TGTGCCAGCAGCTTACTGGGGACTGAAGCTTTCTTT. This sequence encodes CASSLLGTEAFF.

This chain uses TRBV7-9 with TRBJ2-7, with D possibly being TRBD1 or TRBD2 (5 bases each). CDR3 length: 12 residues. CDR1 is SEHNR, CDR2 FQNEAQ, per germline (reference sequence). The V end lost 10 bases, the J end lost 2 bases, and 12 bases lay between the germline ends. The CDR3 coding sequence is TGTGCCACGAGGGACGGTACCTACGAGCAGTACTTC. Protein product: CATRDGTYEQYF.

V usage is TRBV18 and J usage is TRBJ1-5; D is undetermined. In germline, CDR1 is KGHSH, CDR2 LQKENI. V was trimmed by 2 bases and J by 0 bases, leaving 8 bases between them. There are 15 residues in the CDR3. The CDR3 spells CASSPMGYSNQPQHF. The DNA for the CDR3 is TGTGCCAGCTCACCAATGGGGTATAGCAATCAGCCCCAGCATTTT. Supplemented by reference TRBV18 and TRBJ1-5, the full variable domain reads NAGVMQNPRHLVRRRGQEARLRCSPMKGHSHVYWYRQLPEEGLKFMVYLQKENIIDESGMPKERFSAEFPKEGPSILRIQQVVRGDSAAYFCASSPMGYSNQPQHFGDGTRLSIL.

The chain carries TRBV5-1 and TRBJ2-5; D is possibly TRBD2 (6 bases). This CDR3 has 13 amino acids. Deletions cut 0 bases from V and 8 bases from J, with 11 bases between. Germline V gene lookup returns CDR1 SGHRS and CDR2 YFSETQ. The CDR3 sequence is CASSLVTEGTQYF. In DNA form, the CDR3 reads TGCGCCAGCAGCTTGGTCACGGAGGGAACCCAGTACTTC.

The chain employs TRBV3-1 (or the pseudogene TRBV3-2) and TRBJ1-2; D gene uncertain. Germline CDR1 LGHDT, CDR2 YNNKEL (reference sequence). CDR3 length: 15 residues. Trimming took off 2 bases at V and 0 bases at J, with 10 bases between the two ends. The CDR3 reads CASSQIGKSNYGYTF. The CDR3 bases are TGTGCCAGCAGCCAAATAGGGAAATCTAACTATGGCTACACCTTC.

The chain links TRBV7-3 to TRBJ2-7; tentatively, D is TRBD1 or TRBD2 (5 bases each). The V end lost 5 bases, the J end lost 4 bases, and 12 bases lay between the germline ends. The germline CDR1 and CDR2 sequences are SGHTA and FQGTGA. CDR3 size: 13 residues. This CDR3 reads CASSPGTGYEQYF. CDR3 coding DNA: TGTGCCAGCAGCCCGGGAACAGGATACGAGCAGTACTTC.

The chain couples TRBV30 to TRBJ2-3; D unresolved. V lost 0 bases and J lost 5, with 6 bases in between. The CDR3 length is 12 residues. Per germline, CDR1 GTSNPN and CDR2 SVGIG (reference sequence). Here the CDR3 DNA reads TGTGCCTGGAGTGTTTCGGGAGATACGCAGTATTTT. Translation: CAWSVSGDTQYF.

This chain connects TRBV10-3 to TRBJ2-1; 11 positions match TRBD2. This CDR3 contains 14 residues. CDR1 and CDR2 from the germline V gene are ENHRY and SYGVKD. The trim removed 10 bases at V and 5 bases at J, leaving 7 bases unmatched. CDR3 bases: TGTGCCACCTGGACTAGCGGGCACAACAATGAGCAGTTCTTC. It specifies CATWTSGHNNEQFF.

The gene calls are TRBV6-5 and TRBJ2-1; 9 positions match TRBD2. The CDR3 extends over 15 amino acids. Trimming took 4 bases from V and 6 from J; bases not matched to a gene: 7. CDR1 is MNHEY and CDR2 is SVGAGI in the germline V gene. The CDR3 region has the DNA TGTGCCAGCAGTTTTACTATTAGCGGGGGCAATGAGCAGTTCTTC. Protein sequence: CASSFTISGGNEQFF.

The chain has TRBV5-6 and TRBJ2-1; tentative D call: TRBD2 (5 bases). Germline V gene lookup returns CDR1 SGHDT and CDR2 YYEEEE. V was clipped by 0 bases and J by 4 bases, with 11 bases between them. The CDR3 has 15 residues. The CDR3 sequence is CASSLDPSTYNEQFF. In DNA form, the CDR3 reads TGTGCCAGCAGCTTGGATCCTAGCACTTACAATGAGCAGTTCTTC.

The chain carries TRBV6-2 or TRBV6-3 and TRBJ2-7; TRBD2 might be the D (6 bases). This CDR3 is 15 amino acids long. V shed 2 bases and J shed 1 base, with 12 bases lying between them. Germline CDR1 is MNHEY and CDR2 is SVGEGT. As DNA, the CDR3 is TGTGCCAGCAGTTACCGATCTAGCGTTTCCTACGAGCAGTACTTC. Protein: CASSYRSSVSYEQYF.

This sequence joins TRBV10-3 and TRBJ1-5, with a tentative D call TRBD1 (5 bases). Trimming shortened V by 4 bases and J by 3 bases, and 7 bases separated the two germline ends. Germline CDR1 reads ENHRY; CDR2 reads SYGVKD. The CDR3 totals 13 residues. CDR3 sequence (DNA): TGTGCCATCAGTGTAGGGGTCAATCAGCCCCAGCATTTT. Residues: CAISVGVNQPQHF.

The rearrangement joins TRBV5-1 to TRBJ2-2, with 8 nucleotides matching TRBD1. Germline trimming cut 7 bases from V and 4 bases from J; bases unmatched to any gene: 12. This CDR3 has 16 residues. CDR1 and CDR2 from the germline V gene are SGHRS and YFSETQ. CDR3 region: CASRNQGASGTGELFF. In DNA form, the CDR3 reads TGCGCCAGCCGAAATCAGGGGGCGTCGGGCACCGGGGAGCTGTTTTTT.

This clone showed up just once. The chain couples TRBV5-1 to TRBJ2-7, with D maybe TRBD1 (6 bases). Per germline, CDR1 SGHRS and CDR2 YFSETQ. The CDR3 spans 15 residues. The V end lost 0 bases, the J end lost 1 base, and 11 bases lay between the germline ends. CDR3 loop: CASSLAGTNSYEQYF. In DNA form, the CDR3 reads TGCGCCAGCAGCTTGGCCGGGACAAATTCCTACGAGCAGTACTTC.

The V and J genes are TRBV14 and TRBJ2-4; D unclear. CDR1 is SGHDN and CDR2 is FVKESK in the germline V gene. The V and J ends lost 2 bases and 11 bases respectively, with 10 bases between them. The CDR3 totals 12 residues. CDR3 amino acids: CASSQTQLVQYF. CDR3 sequence (DNA): TGTGCCAGCAGCCAAACTCAGTTAGTTCAGTACTTC.

The chain employs TRBV18 and TRBJ1-5, with TRBD1 identical over 7 bases. The germline V gene encodes CDR1 KGHSH and CDR2 LQKENI. The V gene end was trimmed by 6 bases and the J gene end by 4 bases; junction bases not matched to a gene: 3. This CDR3 has 13 residues. The DNA for the CDR3 is TGTGCCAGCTCGACAGGGTGGAATCAGCCCCAGCATTTT. Translation: CASSTGWNQPQHF.

V is TRBV28 and J is TRBJ1-1; a possible D gene is TRBD1 (5 bases). This CDR3 has 13 residues. V gave up 4 bases and J gave up 6 bases, with 12 bases separating them. The germline V gene encodes CDR1 MDHEN and CDR2 SYDVKM. The CDR3 region has the DNA TGTGCCAGCAGTTACGTTCAGGGCCCTGAAGCTTTCTTT. This gives the protein CASSYVQGPEAFF.

The gene calls are TRBV6-5 and TRBJ1-1, with unresolved D. The ends were cut back, 2 bases at V and 0 bases at J, with 10 bases in the middle. The CDR3 length is 15 residues. CDR1 and CDR2 from the germline V gene are MNHEY and SVGAGI. Here the CDR3 reads CASSYGRLMNTEAFF. The CDR3 nucleotides read TGTGCCAGCAGTTACGGTCGTTTAATGAACACTGAAGCTTTCTTT.

This clone was seen a single time. The rearrangement uses TRBV10-3 and TRBJ2-5, with 11 bases matching TRBD2. The germline gives CDR1 ENHRY, CDR2 SYGVKD. The CDR3 is 19 residues long. The V and J ends lost 3 bases and 3 bases, in that order; junction bases with no gene match: 15. CDR3 sequence: CAISESRLAGGHPKETQYF. In DNA, the CDR3 is TGTGCCATCAGTGAATCTCGGCTAGCGGGAGGTCATCCCAAAGAGACCCAGTACTTC.

The genes are TRBV3-1 (or the pseudogene TRBV3-2) and TRBJ1-6, with D uncertain. The germline CDR1 and CDR2 sequences are LGHDT and YNNKEL (reference sequence). V lost 3 bases to trimming and J lost 9 bases, with 9 bases between them. The CDR3 covers 13 residues. The CDR3 loop reads CASSHQRGSPLHF. CDR3 DNA sequence: TGTGCCAGCAGCCACCAGCGGGGTTCACCCCTCCACTTT.